This is a list of T cell receptor beta chains from one sample in a study of post-analysis software for immune sequencing data. MiXCR was run by TCRdb on the PCR reads, yielding one entry per CDR3 protein. The sample consists of about 380,000 distinct CDR3 sequences, approximately 38% of them appearing once. The specimen was blood. The receptors were gathered from a girl aged 10 to 17 with multiple sclerosis. The CDR3 runs from the conserved cysteine through the conserved F or W. A D gene is named only where the DNA matches it firmly. Some rows mark clone size as missing; the rest say once, few, many or name a class of expanded clone.

TRBJ2-6,-,-,TRBV6-2/TRBV6-3,TGTGCCAGCCTAAGGGCCAACTCTGGGGCCAACGTCCTGACTTTC,CASLRANSGANVLTF
TRBJ2-7,-,-,TRBV5-8,TGTGCCAGCAGCTTTTTAAACGGGACCTACGAGCAGTACTTC,CASSFLNGTYEQYF
TRBJ2-1,-,-,TRBV21-1,TGTGCCAGCAGCGCGCGACTAGCGAGGAACATCGGCAATGAGCAGTTCTTC,CASSARLARNIGNEQFF
TRBJ1-1,-,few,TRBV12-3/TRBV12-4,TGTGCCAGCACTCTTTACTACAACACTGAAGCTTTCTTT,CASTLYYNTEAFF
TRBJ2-6,-,few,TRBV6-6,TGTGCCAGCAGGGGAGAGCGCCCTGGGGCCAACGTCCTGACTTTC,CASRGERPGANVLTF
TRBJ2-7,-,-,TRBV5-1,TGCGCCAGCAGCCCCTGGGGCACCACCTACGAGCAGTACTTC,CASSPWGTTYEQYF
TRBJ1-5,-,few,TRBV6-6,TGTGCCAGCAGTTACTCGATGGGGCGGCCCCAGCATTTT,CASSYSMGRPQHF
TRBJ2-7,-,-,TRBV2,TGTGCCAGCAGGAGGGGGTTGATCAACGAGCAGTACTTC,CASRRGLINEQYF
TRBJ2-5,TRBD2,-,TRBV29-1,TGCAGCGTTTTAGGGGGGGCTAGCGGGAGCCAAGAGACCCAGTACTTC,CSVLGGASGSQETQYF
TRBJ2-1,TRBD2,few,TRBV20-1,TGCAGTGCTAGACCGCTTAGCGGGGATTACAATGAGCAGTTCTTC,CSARPLSGDYNEQFF
TRBJ2-3,TRBD2,-,TRBV5-1,TGCGCCAGCAGCTTGGTCCCCACTAGCGGGGGACCAGATACGCAGTATTTT,CASSLVPTSGGPDTQYF
TRBJ2-7,-,few,TRBV6-6,TGTGCCAGCAGTTCCCGGGACACCACCTACGAGCAGTACTTC,CASSSRDTTYEQYF
TRBJ1-1,TRBD1,-,TRBV13,TGTGCCGGCAGCTTAGGGGACAGGGCCGCTGAAGCTTTCTTT,CAGSLGDRAAEAFF
TRBJ2-5,-,-,TRBV12-5,TGTGCTAGTGGATCCGGAGCACCGGAGACCCAGTACTTC,CASGSGAPETQYF